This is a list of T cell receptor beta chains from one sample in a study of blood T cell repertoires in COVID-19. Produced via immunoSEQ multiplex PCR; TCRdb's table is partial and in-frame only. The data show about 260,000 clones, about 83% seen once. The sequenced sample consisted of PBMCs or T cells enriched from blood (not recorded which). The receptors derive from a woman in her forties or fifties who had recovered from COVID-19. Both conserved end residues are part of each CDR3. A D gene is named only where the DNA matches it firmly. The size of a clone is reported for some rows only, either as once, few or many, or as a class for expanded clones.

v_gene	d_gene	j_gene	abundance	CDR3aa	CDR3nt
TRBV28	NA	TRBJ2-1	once	CASSSRQAGHNEQFF	TGTGCCAGCAGTTCTCGACAGGCCGGTCACAATGAGCAGTTCTTC
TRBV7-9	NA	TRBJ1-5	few	CASSRTGLNQPQHF	TGTGCCAGCAGCCGTACAGGCCTCAATCAGCCCCAGCATTTT
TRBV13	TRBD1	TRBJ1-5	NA	CASSLGTGDGQPQHF	TGTGCCAGCAGCTTAGGAACAGGGGATGGGCAGCCCCAGCATTTT
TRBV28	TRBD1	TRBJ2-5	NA	CASSLLGTGGRQETQYF	TGTGCCAGCAGTTTATTGGGGACAGGGGGGAGACAAGAGACCCAGTACTTC
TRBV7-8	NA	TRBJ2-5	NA	CASSRRVQETQYF	TGTGCCAGCAGCCGCCGGGTCCAAGAGACCCAGTACTTC
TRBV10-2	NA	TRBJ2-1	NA	CASRGGGGPSYNEQFF	TGCGCCAGCAGGGGGGGCGGGGGACCCTCCTACAATGAGCAGTTCTTC
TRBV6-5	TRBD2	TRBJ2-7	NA	CASSYGSSGGDYEQYF	TGTGCCAGCAGTTACGGGTCTAGCGGGGGAGACTACGAGCAGTACTTC
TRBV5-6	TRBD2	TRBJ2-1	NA	CASSWETSGAYNEQFF	TGTGCCAGCAGCTGGGAGACTAGCGGAGCCTACAATGAGCAGTTCTTC
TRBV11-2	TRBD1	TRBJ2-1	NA	CASSRGQGSYNEQFF	TGTGCCAGCAGCAGAGGACAGGGATCCTACAATGAGCAGTTCTTC
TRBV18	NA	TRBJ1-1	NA	CASSPLREALEAFF	TGTGCCAGCTCACCACTGAGGGAAGCTCTTGAAGCTTTCTTT
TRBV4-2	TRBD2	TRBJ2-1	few	CASSQKGLAENEQFF	TGTGCCAGCAGCCAAAAGGGACTAGCGGAGAATGAGCAGTTCTTC
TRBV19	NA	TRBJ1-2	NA	CASSEPGYGYTF	TGTGCCAGTAGTGAGCCAGGCTATGGCTACACCTTC
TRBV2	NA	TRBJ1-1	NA	CATEVGLDTEAFF	TGTGCCACCGAAGTGGGGCTCGACACTGAAGCTTTCTTT
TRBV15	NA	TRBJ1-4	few	CATSRDHPPGKLFF	TGTGCCACCAGCAGAGATCACCCCCCGGGGAAACTGTTTTTT
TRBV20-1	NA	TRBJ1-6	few	CSASGVEAYSPLHF	TGCAGTGCTAGTGGCGTCGAGGCATATTCACCCCTCCACTTT
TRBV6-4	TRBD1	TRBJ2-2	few	CASRPGQGDTGELFF	TGTGCCAGCAGGCCGGGACAGGGGGATACCGGGGAGCTGTTTTTT
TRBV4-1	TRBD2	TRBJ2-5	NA	CASSQDRGGPETQYF	TGCGCCAGCAGCCAAGATCGGGGGGGCCCGGAGACCCAGTACTTC
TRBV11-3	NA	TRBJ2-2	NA	CASSRDTNTGELFF	TGTGCCAGCAGCCGGGACACGAACACCGGGGAGCTGTTTTTT
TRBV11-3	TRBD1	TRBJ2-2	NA	CASSQRTGFGELFF	TGTGCCAGCAGCCAACGGACAGGGTTCGGGGAGCTGTTTTTT
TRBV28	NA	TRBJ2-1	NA	CASREASSGNEQFF	TGTGCCAGCAGGGAGGCGTCAAGCGGCAATGAGCAGTTCTTC